This passage covers 23 T cell receptor beta chains from one sample sequenced in a study of monozygotic twins with cystic fibrosis. Here immunoSEQ multiplex PCR was the method, and the copy in TCRdb shows in-frame clones only, minus some. Seen here are 25,000 to 30,000 clones, 96% observed once, and the top ten hold around 3%. The source material was blood. The origin of the receptors is a girl under 10 years old with cystic fibrosis.

The chain employs TRBV30 and TRBJ1-6, with no clear D. This CDR3 spans 15 amino acids. The germline gives CDR1 GTSNPN, CDR2 SVGIG (reference sequence). Trimming cost V 0 bases and J 9 bases, with 15 bases left between them. The CDR3 here is CAWSVAVGRGSPLHF. Here the CDR3 DNA reads TGTGCCTGGAGTGTAGCAGTGGGCCGTGGTTCACCCCTCCACTTT.

The chain employs TRBV6-5 and TRBJ1-4, with 7 nucleotides matching TRBD1. The length of the CDR3 is 15 residues. Germline V CDR1 and CDR2: MNHEY, SVGAGI. After removal of 4 bases from V and 0 bases from J, the junction contained 2 bases not matched to a gene. Here the CDR3 DNA reads TGTGCCAGCAGTTCGACAGGGTCAACTAATGAAAAACTGTTTTTT. This encodes CASSSTGSTNEKLFF.

The chain recombines TRBV6-4 with TRBJ1-1; TRBD1 matches 7 bases. From germline, CDR1 is MRHNA and CDR2 SNTAGT. With 7 bases clipped from V and 2 bases from J, the junction kept 4 bases outside the gene matches. This CDR3 is 13 amino acids long. The CDR3 nucleotides are TGTGCCAGCAAGGGGGCGCTAAACACTGAAGCTTTCTTT. It translates to CASKGALNTEAFF.

This clone was seen a single time. The chain combines TRBV5-1 with TRBJ2-3; TRBD2 matches 8 bases. Losses at the gene ends were 5 bases for V and 0 bases for J; bases not matched to a gene: 5. Germline lookup yields CDR1 SGHRS and CDR2 YFSETQ. This CDR3 has 15 residues. The DNA of the CDR3 is TGCGCCAGCAGTGAGGGCGGGGGGAGCACAGATACGCAGTATTTT. This sequence encodes CASSEGGGSTDTQYF.

V and J are TRBV30 and TRBJ2-7; 8 bases map to TRBD2. Germline V gene sequence: CDR1 GTSNPN, CDR2 SVGIG (reference sequence). The CDR3 runs to 13 residues. V dropped 4 bases and J dropped 0; count of bases not matched to a gene: 2. The CDR3 DNA reads TGTGCCTGGAAGAGCGGGAGCTCCTACGAGCAGTACTTC. This codes for CAWKSGSSYEQYF.

V is TRBV6-1 and J is TRBJ2-1; 8 nucleotides align to TRBD1. V gave up 1 base and J gave up 10 bases; unmatched junction bases: 6. Germline CDR1 and CDR2: MNHNS and SASEGT. CDR3 size: 14 residues. The CDR3 DNA reads TGTGCCAGCAGTGAAGGGACAGGGTCGAGGGAGCAGTTCTTC. It codes for CASSEGTGSREQFF.

The chain carries TRBV7-9 and TRBJ1-1; no firm D call. Looked up from germline, CDR1 is SEHNR and CDR2 is FQNEAQ (reference sequence). With 6 bases removed from V and 0 bases from J, the gap between germline ends came to 11 bases. The CDR3 has 14 amino acids. CDR3 DNA: TGTGCCAGCAGTCAACAAAGATTGAACACTGAAGCTTTCTTT. Amino acids: CASSQQRLNTEAFF.

This chain uses TRBV25-1 with TRBJ2-4, with a tentative D call TRBD1 (6 bases). V was cut by 5 bases and J by 3 bases, with 20 bases left in between. CDR3 length: 17 amino acids. CDR1 and CDR2 (germline): MGHDK, SYGVNS. CDR3 protein: CASSSHDRNLVKNIQYF. In DNA form, the CDR3 reads TGTGCCAGCAGTTCCCACGACAGGAATCTAGTCAAAAACATTCAGTACTTC.

The V gene is TRBV6-5, the J gene TRBJ2-1; D is perhaps TRBD2 (5 bases). Trimming left V 7 bases short and J 0 bases short, with 10 bases between. The germline V gene encodes CDR1 MNHEY and CDR2 SVGAGI. The length of the CDR3 is 14 residues. CDR3 loop: CASKPRGSYNEQFF. The CDR3 bases are TGTGCCAGCAAGCCCCGGGGCTCCTACAATGAGCAGTTCTTC.

V usage is TRBV7-2 and J usage is TRBJ2-5; D may be TRBD1 or TRBD2 (6 bases each). This CDR3 has 15 amino acids. Germline CDR1 SGHTA, CDR2 FQGNSA. V dropped 2 bases and J dropped 4 bases, with 14 bases sitting between them. As DNA, the CDR3 is TGTGCCAGCAGCTTATGGCAGGGGACTGGAGAGACCCAGTACTTC. Amino acid sequence: CASSLWQGTGETQYF.

The genes are TRBV7-9 and TRBJ1-1; no clear D gene. The germline V gene encodes CDR1 SEHNR and CDR2 FQNEAQ (reference sequence). This CDR3 has 11 residues. The V and J ends lost 4 bases and 4 bases respectively, with 4 bases between them. The CDR3 is CASSWGTEAFF. The CDR3 nucleotides read TGTGCCAGCAGCTGGGGCACTGAAGCTTTCTTT.

This clone has a single count. This chain uses TRBV9 with TRBJ2-4; 9 bases line up with TRBD2. CDR3 length: 17 amino acids. V shed 0 bases and J 1 base; nucleotides not matched to a gene: 5. The V gene's germline CDR1 is SGDLS and CDR2 YYNGEE. CDR3 nucleotide sequence: TGTGCCAGCAGCGTAGGTACGAGCGGGAGGGCCAAAAACATTCAGTACTTC. Translated: CASSVGTSGRAKNIQYF. Using reference TRBV9 and TRBJ2-4 for the parts outside the CDR3, the full variable domain is DSGVTQTPKHLITATGQRVTLRCSPRSGDLSVYWYQQSLDQGLQFLIQYYNGEERAKGNILERFSAQQFPDLHSELNLSSLELGDSALYFCASSVGTSGRAKNIQYFGAGTRLSVL.

This clone is a singleton in its sample. The rearrangement links TRBV7-8 to TRBJ1-3, with D unresolved. Per the germline V gene, CDR1 is SGHVS and CDR2 is FQNEAQ. This CDR3 region has 17 residues. Trimming pared 3 bases from V and 0 bases from J, leaving 15 bases between. The CDR3 nucleotides read TGTGCCAGCAGCTTTTATACTGGGATGTCCTCTGGAAACACCATATATTTT. Protein: CASSFYTGMSSGNTIYF.

This clone was picked up one time. The V call is TRBV4-2, the J call TRBJ2-7; 7 nucleotides match TRBD2. V was pared by 4 bases and J by 1 base, with 10 bases of the junction left unmatched. Germline V gene sequence: CDR1 LGHNA, CDR2 YNFKEQ. CDR3 length: 16 amino acids. The CDR3 sequence: CASSRSAGVGSYEQYF. CDR3 sequence (DNA): TGTGCCAGCAGCCGATCCGCGGGGGTAGGTTCCTACGAGCAGTACTTC.

DNA for the CDR3: TGTGCCAGCTCGTTGGGGCGCAGGATAGAGACCCAGTACTTC. Its protein product is CASSLGRRIETQYF. V gene TRBV13 combines with J gene TRBJ2-5; D is perhaps TRBD1 (5 bases). Trimming removed 8 bases from V and 4 bases from J, with 17 bases in between. CDR1 and CDR2 from the germline V gene are PRHDT and FYEKMQ (reference sequence). This CDR3 is built from 14 residues.

The rearrangement uses TRBV4-1 and TRBJ2-1; tentatively, D is TRBD1 (6 bases). Germline V lookup: CDR1 MGHRA, CDR2 YSYEKL. The length of the CDR3 is 15 residues. Trimming took 3 bases from V and 4 from J, leaving 13 bases between them. CDR3: CASSHPGTRYNEQFF. The CDR3 nucleotides are TGCGCCAGCAGCCACCCCGGGACACGTTACAATGAGCAGTTCTTC.

This clone showed up just once. This rearrangement joins TRBV7-8 to TRBJ2-5; D might be TRBD1 (5 bases). Germline V CDR1 and CDR2: SGHVS, FQNEAQ. V lost 1 base, J lost 1 base, and 7 bases lay in between. This CDR3 contains 14 residues. This CDR3 reads CASSLEQVQETQYF. CDR3 in DNA: TGTGCCAGCAGCTTAGAACAGGTCCAAGAGACCCAGTACTTC.

In its sample, this clone was seen once. The chain is built from TRBV4-2 and TRBJ2-1, with 10 bases aligning to TRBD1. Germline V gene lookup returns CDR1 LGHNA and CDR2 YNFKEQ. This CDR3 contains 16 residues. V was clipped by 4 bases and J by 3 bases; unmatched bases: 6. CDR3 loop: CASSRAGTGDYNEQFF. CDR3 nucleotide sequence: TGTGCCAGCAGCCGTGCCGGGACAGGGGACTACAATGAGCAGTTCTTC.

V and J are TRBV7-9 and TRBJ2-3, with 12 bases that match TRBD2. The CDR3 is 18 residues long. V shed 3 bases and J 0 bases; nucleotides not matched to a gene: 7. Germline V CDR1 and CDR2: SEHNR, FQNEAQ (reference sequence). The CDR3 nucleotides read TGTGCCAGCAGCTTTAGTCTAGCGGGAGGGGCCAGCACAGATACGCAGTATTTT. Translated: CASSFSLAGGASTDTQYF.

This rearrangement joins TRBV27 to TRBJ1-2; no definite D call. Germline V gives CDR1 MNHEY, CDR2 SMNVEV (reference sequence). V was shortened by 3 bases and J by 2 bases, with 16 bases between the two germline ends. The CDR3 contains 16 residues. The CDR3 region has the DNA TGTGCCAGCAGTTTGTGGATGTCAGGAGTAAACTATGGCTACACCTTC. It encodes CASSLWMSGVNYGYTF.

The CDR3 sequence: CASSATTVNYGYTF. The CDR3 DNA follows: TGTGCCAGCAGCGCCACTACAGTTAACTATGGCTACACCTTC. The rearrangement uses TRBV9 and TRBJ1-2; D not resolved. Trimming removed 3 bases at V and 1 base at J, with 10 bases between. This CDR3 spans 14 amino acids. Germline CDR1 reads SGDLS; CDR2 reads YYNGEE.

The chain employs TRBV19 and TRBJ2-1, with TRBD2 as a possible D gene (5 bases). CDR1 LNHDA and CDR2 SQIVND come from the germline V gene (reference sequence). Trimming pared 2 bases from V and 9 bases from J, leaving 14 bases between. This CDR3 is 14 amino acids long. The CDR3, as DNA: TGTGCCAGTAGTATACAGTCTAGCTGTTGTGAGCAGTTCTTC. Translation gives CASSIQSSCCEQFF.

This rearrangement joins TRBV11-3 to TRBJ1-5; D is undetermined. V lost 5 bases and J lost 2, with 19 bases in between. Germline-derived CDR1 and CDR2 are SGHNT and YENEEA. The CDR3 is 17 amino acids. The CDR3 DNA is TGTGCCAGCAGCCGACGACACGCTATAGAGGGCAATCAGCCCCAGCATTTT. Translated, it gives CASSRRHAIEGNQPQHF.